Listed below are T cell receptor beta chains from one sample, sequenced in a study of blood T cell repertoires in COVID-19. Measured with immunoSEQ multiplex PCR; TCRdb has only the in-frame clones, and not every one. This sample has about 110,000 clones; 88% occur once, and the top ten carry 6.8%. Material for sequencing was peripheral blood. These receptors all come from a man aged 45-65 years with active or convalescent COVID-19. Each CDR3 is given with its conserved first and last residue. A D gene is named only where the DNA matches it firmly.

TRBV7-2	TRBJ2-5	TRBD2	16	TGTGCCAGCAGCTTGGCGCGGGAGGGCCGCGGAGGGACCCAGTACTTC	CASSLAREGRGGTQYF
TRBV10-3	TRBJ2-1	TRBD1	19	TGTGCCATCAGTGACCGCTCGGACAGGGCACCGAGCTCCTACAATGAGCAGTTCTTC	CAISDRSDRAPSSYNEQFF
TRBV20-1	TRBJ1-6	.	14	TGCAGTGCTAGTTCGGAGCTCTATAATTCACCCCTCCACTTT	CSASSELYNSPLHF
TRBV25-1	TRBJ1-5	TRBD1	15	TGTGCCAGCAGCCGCGGGACAGGGAGTAATCAGCCCCAGCATTTT	CASSRGTGSNQPQHF
TRBV18	TRBJ1-2	.	14	TGTGCCAGCTCACTAGGGGACTCGGACTATGGCTACACCTTC	CASSLGDSDYGYTF
TRBV7-8	TRBJ1-3	.	18	TGTGCCAGCAGCTTACCCCGGTGGGGGCGGCGCTCTGGAAACACCATATATTTT	CASSLPRWGRRSGNTIYF
TRBV30	TRBJ1-2	TRBD1	15	TGTGCTTCCTGGGACAGTTGGGGGTGGGGGAATGGCTACACCTTC	CASWDSWGWGNGYTF
TRBV5-1	TRBJ2-2	.	17	TGCGCCAGCAGCCCGTCCCTTGTCCAGGGGAAGCCCGGGGAGCTGTTTTTT	CASSPSLVQGKPGELFF
TRBV6-2/TRBV6-3	TRBJ2-7	TRBD1	12	TGTGCCAGCAGCGAACAGGGGTACGAGCAGTACTTC	CASSEQGYEQYF
TRBV4-2	TRBJ1-1	TRBD1	14	TGTGCCAGCAGCCACCCGGACAGGGCCACTGAAGCTTTCTTT	CASSHPDRATEAFF
TRBV7-6	TRBJ2-3	.	15	TGTGCCAGCAGCTCTCGCTTTTCCCGACCAGGGGCGCAGTATTTT	CASSSRFSRPGAQYF